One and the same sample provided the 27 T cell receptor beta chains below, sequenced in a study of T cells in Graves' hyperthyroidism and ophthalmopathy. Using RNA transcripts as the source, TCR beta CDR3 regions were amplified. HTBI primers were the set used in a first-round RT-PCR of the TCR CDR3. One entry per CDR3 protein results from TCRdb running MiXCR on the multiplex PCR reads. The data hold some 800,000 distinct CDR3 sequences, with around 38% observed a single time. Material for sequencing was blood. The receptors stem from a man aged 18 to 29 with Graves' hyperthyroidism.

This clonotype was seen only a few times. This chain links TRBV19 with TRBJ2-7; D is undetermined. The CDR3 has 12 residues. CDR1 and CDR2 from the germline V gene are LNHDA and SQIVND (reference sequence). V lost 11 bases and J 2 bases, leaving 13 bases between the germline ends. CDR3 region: CALGSPPYEQYF. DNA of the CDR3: TGTGCCCTAGGATCCCCTCCCTACGAGCAGTACTTC.

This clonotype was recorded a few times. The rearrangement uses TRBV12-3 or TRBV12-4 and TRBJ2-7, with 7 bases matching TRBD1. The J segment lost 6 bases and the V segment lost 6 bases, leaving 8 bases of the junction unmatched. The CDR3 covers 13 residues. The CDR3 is CASSRVQGTEQYF. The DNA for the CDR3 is TGTGCCAGCAGCCGGGTACAGGGGACCGAGCAGTACTTC.

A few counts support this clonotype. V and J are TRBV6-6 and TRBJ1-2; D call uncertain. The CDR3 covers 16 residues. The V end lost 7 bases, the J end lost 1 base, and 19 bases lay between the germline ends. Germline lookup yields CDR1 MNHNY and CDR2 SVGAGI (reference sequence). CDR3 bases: TGTGCCAGCACCCCTTTTCGGCGGTCGGATAACTATGGCTACACCTTC. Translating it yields CASTPFRRSDNYGYTF.

The DNA of the CDR3 is TGTGCCACCAGCAGCTTATCACAGGGAGATCAGCCCCAGCATTTT. This gives the protein CATSSLSQGDQPQHF. The chain is built from TRBV15 and TRBJ1-5; D possibly corresponds to TRBD1 (6 bases). Between the trimmed V and J ends, which lost 3 bases and 5 bases, there was a span of 14 bases. The CDR3 runs 15 residues. CDR1 and CDR2 from the germline V gene are LNHNV and YYDKDF (reference sequence).

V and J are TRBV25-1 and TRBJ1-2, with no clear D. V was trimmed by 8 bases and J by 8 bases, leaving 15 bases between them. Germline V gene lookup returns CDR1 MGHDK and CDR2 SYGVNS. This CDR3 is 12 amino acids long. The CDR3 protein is CASGSRDGGYTF. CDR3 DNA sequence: TGTGCCAGCGGGTCCCGGGATGGCGGCTACACCTTC.

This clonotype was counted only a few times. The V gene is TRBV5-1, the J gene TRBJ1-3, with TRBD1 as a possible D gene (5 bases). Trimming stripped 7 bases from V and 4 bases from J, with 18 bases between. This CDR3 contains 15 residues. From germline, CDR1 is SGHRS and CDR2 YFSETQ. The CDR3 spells CASPTTGGVGNTIYF. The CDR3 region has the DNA TGCGCCAGCCCCACCACGGGAGGGGTCGGAAACACCATATATTTT.

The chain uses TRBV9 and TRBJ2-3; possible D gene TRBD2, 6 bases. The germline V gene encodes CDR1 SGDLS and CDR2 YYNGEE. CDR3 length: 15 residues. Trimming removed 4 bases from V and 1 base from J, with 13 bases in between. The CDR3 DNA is TGTGCCAGCAGCCCTAGCGAGACCGGCACAGATACGCAGTATTTT. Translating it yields CASSPSETGTDTQYF. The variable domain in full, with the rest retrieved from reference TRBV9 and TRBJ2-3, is DSGVTQTPKHLITATGQRVTLRCSPRSGDLSVYWYQQSLDQGLQFLIQYYNGEERAKGNILERFSAQQFPDLHSELNLSSLELGDSALYFCASSPSETGTDTQYFGPGTRLTVL.

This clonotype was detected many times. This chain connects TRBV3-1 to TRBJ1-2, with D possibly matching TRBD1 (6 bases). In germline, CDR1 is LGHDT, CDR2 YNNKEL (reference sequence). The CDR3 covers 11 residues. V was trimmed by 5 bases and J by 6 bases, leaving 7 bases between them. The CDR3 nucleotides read TGTGCCAGCAGCGAGGGGGATGGCTACACCTTC. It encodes CASSEGDGYTF.

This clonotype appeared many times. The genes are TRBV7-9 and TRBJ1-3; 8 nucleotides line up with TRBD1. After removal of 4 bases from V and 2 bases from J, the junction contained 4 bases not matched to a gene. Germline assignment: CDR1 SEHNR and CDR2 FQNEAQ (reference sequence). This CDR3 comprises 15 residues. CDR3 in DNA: TGTGCCAGCAGCTCTGGGACAGGAGCTGGAAACACCATATATTTT. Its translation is CASSSGTGAGNTIYF.

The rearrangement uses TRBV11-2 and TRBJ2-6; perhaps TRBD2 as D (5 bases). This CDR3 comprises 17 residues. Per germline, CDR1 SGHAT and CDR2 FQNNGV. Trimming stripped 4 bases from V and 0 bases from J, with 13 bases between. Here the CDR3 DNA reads TGTGCCAGCAGCTCCCTCGAGGGTATCTCTGGGGCCAACGTCCTGACTTTC. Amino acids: CASSSLEGISGANVLTF. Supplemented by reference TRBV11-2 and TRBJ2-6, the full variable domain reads EAGVAQSPRYKIIEKRQSVAFWCNPISGHATLYWYQQILGQGPKLLIQFQNNGVVDDSQLPKDRFSAERLKGVDSTLKIQPAKLEDSAVYLCASSSLEGISGANVLTFGAGSRLTVL.

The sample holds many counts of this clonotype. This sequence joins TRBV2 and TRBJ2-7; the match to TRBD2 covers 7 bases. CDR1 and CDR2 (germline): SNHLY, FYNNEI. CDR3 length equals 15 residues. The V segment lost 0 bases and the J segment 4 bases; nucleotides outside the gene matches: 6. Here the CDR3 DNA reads TGTGCCAGCAGTGAAGCGAGCGGAGCGGGGTACGAGCAGTACTTC. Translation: CASSEASGAGYEQYF. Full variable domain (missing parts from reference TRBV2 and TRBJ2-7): EPEVTQTPSHQVTQMGQEVILRCVPISNHLYFYWYRQILGQKVEFLVSFYNNEISEKSEIFDDQFSVERPDGSNFTLKIRSTKLEDSAMYFCASSEASGAGYEQYFGPGTRLTVT.

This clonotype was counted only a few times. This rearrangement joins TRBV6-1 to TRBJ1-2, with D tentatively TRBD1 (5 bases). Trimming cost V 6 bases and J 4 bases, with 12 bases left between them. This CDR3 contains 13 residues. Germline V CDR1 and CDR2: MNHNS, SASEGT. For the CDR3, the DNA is TGTGCCAGCAGGGAAAGACAGCCCTATGGCTACACCTTC. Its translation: CASRERQPYGYTF.

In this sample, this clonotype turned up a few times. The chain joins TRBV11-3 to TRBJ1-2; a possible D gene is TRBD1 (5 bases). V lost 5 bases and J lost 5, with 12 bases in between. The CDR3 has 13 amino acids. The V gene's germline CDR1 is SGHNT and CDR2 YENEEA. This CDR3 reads CASSASGLYGYTF. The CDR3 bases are TGTGCCAGCAGCGCCTCAGGGCTGTATGGCTACACCTTC.

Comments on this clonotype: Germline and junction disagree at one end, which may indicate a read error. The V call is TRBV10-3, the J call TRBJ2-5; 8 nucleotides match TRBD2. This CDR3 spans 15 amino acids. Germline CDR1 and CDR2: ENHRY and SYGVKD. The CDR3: CASSFLGLARETQYF. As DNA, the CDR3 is TGTGCCAGCAGTTTCCTCGGACTAGCTCGAGAGACCCAGTACTTC.

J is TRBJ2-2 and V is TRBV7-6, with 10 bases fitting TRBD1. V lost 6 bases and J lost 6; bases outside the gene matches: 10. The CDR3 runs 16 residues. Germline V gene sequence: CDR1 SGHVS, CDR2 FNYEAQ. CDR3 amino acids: CASSSPTGGFSGELFF. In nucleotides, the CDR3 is TGTGCCAGCAGTTCCCCGACAGGGGGCTTTTCCGGGGAGCTGTTTTTT.

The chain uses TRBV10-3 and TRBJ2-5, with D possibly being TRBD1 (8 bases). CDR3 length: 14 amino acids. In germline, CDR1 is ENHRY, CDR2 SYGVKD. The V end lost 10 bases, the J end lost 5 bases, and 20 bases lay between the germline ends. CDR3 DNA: TGTGCCACTGGGTTCGACAGGGGAGGGGAGACCCAGTACTTC. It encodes CATGFDRGGETQYF.

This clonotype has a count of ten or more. The CDR3 loop reads CASSRLRGAGANVLTF. In nucleotides, the CDR3 is TGTGCCAGCAGCCGTCTTCGGGGGGCCGGGGCCAACGTCCTGACTTTC. The chain carries TRBV7-3 and TRBJ2-6, with a tentative D call TRBD2 (7 bases). Germline V gene data show CDR1 as SGHTA and CDR2 as FQGTGA. CDR3 length: 16 residues. Trimming pared 5 bases from V and 4 bases from J, leaving 15 bases between.

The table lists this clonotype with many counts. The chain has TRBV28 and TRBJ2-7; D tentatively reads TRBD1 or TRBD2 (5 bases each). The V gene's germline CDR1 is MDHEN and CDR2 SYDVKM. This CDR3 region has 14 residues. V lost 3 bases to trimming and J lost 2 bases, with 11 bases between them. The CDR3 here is CASSLGREPYEQYF. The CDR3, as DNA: TGTGCCAGCAGTTTGGGCAGGGAGCCCTACGAGCAGTACTTC.

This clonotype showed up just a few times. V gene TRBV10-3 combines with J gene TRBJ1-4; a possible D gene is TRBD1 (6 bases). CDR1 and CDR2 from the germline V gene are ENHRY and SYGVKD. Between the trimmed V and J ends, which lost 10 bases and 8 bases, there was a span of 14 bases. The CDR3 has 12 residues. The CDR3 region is CASTDRSEKLFF. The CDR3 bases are TGTGCCAGCACGGACAGATCCGAAAAACTGTTTTTT.

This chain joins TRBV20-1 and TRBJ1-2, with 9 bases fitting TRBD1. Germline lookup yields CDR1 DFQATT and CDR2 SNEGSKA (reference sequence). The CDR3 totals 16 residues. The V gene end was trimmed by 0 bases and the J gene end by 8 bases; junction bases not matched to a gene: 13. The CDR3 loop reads CSARDHTGGAAGGYTF. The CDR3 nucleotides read TGCAGTGCTAGAGACCATACAGGGGGCGCTGCTGGGGGCTACACCTTC.

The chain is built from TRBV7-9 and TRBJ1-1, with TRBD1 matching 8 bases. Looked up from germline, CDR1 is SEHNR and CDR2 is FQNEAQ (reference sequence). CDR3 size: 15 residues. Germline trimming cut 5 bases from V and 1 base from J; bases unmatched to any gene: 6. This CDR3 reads CASSQPDRANTEAFF. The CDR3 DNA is TGTGCCAGCAGCCAGCCGGACAGGGCGAACACTGAAGCTTTCTTT.

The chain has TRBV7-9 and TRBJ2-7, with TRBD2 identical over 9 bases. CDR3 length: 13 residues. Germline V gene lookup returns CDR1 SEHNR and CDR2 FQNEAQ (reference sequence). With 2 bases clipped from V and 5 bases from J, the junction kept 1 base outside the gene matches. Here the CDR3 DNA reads TGTGCCAGCAGCTTACCTAGCGGGGACGAGCAGTACTTC. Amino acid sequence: CASSLPSGDEQYF.

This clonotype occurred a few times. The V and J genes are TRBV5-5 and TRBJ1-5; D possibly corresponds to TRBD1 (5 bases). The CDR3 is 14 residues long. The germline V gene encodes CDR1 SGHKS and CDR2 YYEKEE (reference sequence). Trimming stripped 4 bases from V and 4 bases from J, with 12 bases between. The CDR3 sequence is CASSPRDGNQPQHF. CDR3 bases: TGTGCCAGCAGCCCCCGGGACGGTAATCAGCCCCAGCATTTT.

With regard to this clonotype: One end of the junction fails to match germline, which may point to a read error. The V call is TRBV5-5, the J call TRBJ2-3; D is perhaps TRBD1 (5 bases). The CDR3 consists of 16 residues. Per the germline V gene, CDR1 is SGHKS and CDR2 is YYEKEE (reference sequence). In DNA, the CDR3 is TGCGCCAGCAGCCAAGAGTCCGGTGGGGCAGCGGATACGCAGTATTTT. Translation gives CASSQESGGAADTQYF.

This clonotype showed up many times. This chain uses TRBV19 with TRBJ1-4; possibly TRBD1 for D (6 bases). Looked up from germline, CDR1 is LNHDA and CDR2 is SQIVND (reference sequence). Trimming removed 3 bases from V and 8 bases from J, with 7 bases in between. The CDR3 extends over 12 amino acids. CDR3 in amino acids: CASSIRGEKLFF. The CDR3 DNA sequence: TGTGCCAGTAGTATCAGGGGCGAAAAACTGTTTTTT.

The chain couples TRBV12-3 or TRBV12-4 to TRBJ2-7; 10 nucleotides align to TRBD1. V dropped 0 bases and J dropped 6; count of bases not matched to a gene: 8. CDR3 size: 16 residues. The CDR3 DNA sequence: TGTGCCAGCAGTTTAGCGGCACGGGACAGGGGCTCCGAGCAGTACTTC. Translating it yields CASSLAARDRGSEQYF.

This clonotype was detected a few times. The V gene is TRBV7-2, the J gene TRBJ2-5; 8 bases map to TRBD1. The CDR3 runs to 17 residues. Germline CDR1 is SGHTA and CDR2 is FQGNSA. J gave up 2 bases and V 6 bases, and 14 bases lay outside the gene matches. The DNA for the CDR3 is TGTGCCAGCAGTTACCGACAGGGGAAACCATCTCAAGAGACCCAGTACTTC. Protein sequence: CASSYRQGKPSQETQYF. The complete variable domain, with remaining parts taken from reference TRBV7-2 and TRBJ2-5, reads GAGVSQSPSNKVTEKGKDVELRCDPISGHTALYWYRQSLGQGLEFLIYFQGNSAPDKSGLPSDRFSAERTGGSVSTLTIQRTQQEDSAVYLCASSYRQGKPSQETQYFGPGTRLLVL.